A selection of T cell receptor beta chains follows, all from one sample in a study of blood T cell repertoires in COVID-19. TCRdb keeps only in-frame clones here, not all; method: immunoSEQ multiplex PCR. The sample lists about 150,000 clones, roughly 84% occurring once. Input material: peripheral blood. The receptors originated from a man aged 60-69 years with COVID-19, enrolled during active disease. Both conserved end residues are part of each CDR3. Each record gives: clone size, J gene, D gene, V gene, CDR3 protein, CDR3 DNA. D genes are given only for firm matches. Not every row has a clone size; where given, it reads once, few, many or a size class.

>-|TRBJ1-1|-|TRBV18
CASSRQTLGNTEAFF
TGTGCCAGCTCCCGACAGACCCTCGGGAACACTGAAGCTTTCTTT
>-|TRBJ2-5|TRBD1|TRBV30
CAWRNRGLETQYF
TGTGCCTGGAGGAACAGGGGCCTAGAGACCCAGTACTTC
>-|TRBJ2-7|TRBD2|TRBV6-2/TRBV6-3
CASSGTSGGTIYEQYF
TGTGCCAGCAGCGGGACTAGCGGGGGGACGATCTACGAGCAGTACTTC
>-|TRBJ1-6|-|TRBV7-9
CASRLDSNNSPLHF
TGTGCGAGCCGGCTTGACAGTAATAATTCACCCCTCCACTTT
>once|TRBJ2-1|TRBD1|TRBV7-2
CASSSDRGYEQFF
TGTGCCAGCAGCTCGGACAGGGGATACGAGCAGTTCTTC
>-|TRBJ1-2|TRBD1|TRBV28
CASSSSSPPHQGENGYTF
TGTGCCAGCAGTTCCAGTTCCCCCCCCCACCAGGGGGAGAATGGCTACACCTTC
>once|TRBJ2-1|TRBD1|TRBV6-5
CASSSSGTGSYEQFF
TGTGCCAGCAGTTCGTCCGGGACAGGGAGTTATGAGCAGTTCTTC
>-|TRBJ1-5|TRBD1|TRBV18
CASSPLGQSNQPQHF
TGTGCCAGCTCACCCCTGGGACAGAGCAATCAGCCCCAGCATTTT
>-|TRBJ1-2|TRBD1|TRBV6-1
CASLTTDRAYGYTF
TGTGCCAGCCTAACCACGGACAGGGCCTATGGCTACACCTTC
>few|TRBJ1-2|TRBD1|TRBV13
CASSPDRLGGRGYTF
TGTGCCAGCAGCCCGGACAGGCTTGGGGGGCGGGGCTACACCTTC
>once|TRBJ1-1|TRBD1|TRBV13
CASSQGQGATEAFF
TGTGCCAGCAGCCAGGGACAGGGGGCCACTGAAGCTTTCTTT
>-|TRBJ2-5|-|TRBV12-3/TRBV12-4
CASSFTHQETQYF
TGTGCCAGCAGTTTTACTCACCAAGAGACCCAGTACTTC
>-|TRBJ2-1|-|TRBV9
CASSVEASTRGYNEQFF
TGTGCCAGCAGCGTAGAGGCCTCTACCCGCGGCTACAATGAGCAGTTCTTC
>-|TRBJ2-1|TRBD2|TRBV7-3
CASSPGTSHNEQFF
TGTGCCAGCAGCCCAGGGACTAGCCACAATGAGCAGTTCTTC
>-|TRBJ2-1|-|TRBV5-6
CASSRVNAKNEQFF
TGTGCCAGCAGTCGGGTCAATGCAAAGAATGAGCAGTTCTTC
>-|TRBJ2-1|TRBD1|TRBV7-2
CASSFSRGTGNEQFF
TGTGCCAGCAGCTTCTCTAGGGGGACAGGCAATGAGCAGTTCTTC
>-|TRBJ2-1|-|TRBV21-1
CASSKGREPGLVCGEQFF
TGTGCCAGCAGCAAAGGTCGGGAGCCGGGACTAGTTTGTGGTGAGCAGTTCTTC
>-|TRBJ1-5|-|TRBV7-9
CASRQSNQPQHF
TGTGCCAGCAGACAAAGCAATCAGCCCCAGCATTTT
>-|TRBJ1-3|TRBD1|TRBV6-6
CASSTGTAATIYF
TGTGCCAGCAGTACCGGGACAGCGGCCACCATATATTTT
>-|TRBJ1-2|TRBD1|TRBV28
CASSSTGGVYGYTF
TGTGCCAGCAGTTCGACAGGGGGCGTCTATGGCTACACCTTC
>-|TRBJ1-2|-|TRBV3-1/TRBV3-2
CASSQDWTDNGYTF
TGTGCCAGCAGCCAAGATTGGACAGACAATGGCTACACCTTC
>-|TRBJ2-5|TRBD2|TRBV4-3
CASSQEPGLAGGGGETQYF
TGCGCCAGCAGCCAAGAGCCGGGACTAGCGGGAGGAGGGGGGGAGACCCAGTACTTC
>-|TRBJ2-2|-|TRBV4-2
CASSQELVNTGELFF
TGTGCCAGCAGCCAAGAACTAGTCAACACCGGGGAGCTGTTTTTT
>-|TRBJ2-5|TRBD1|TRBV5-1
CASSLAPQGAGETQYF
TGCGCCAGCAGCTTGGCCCCCCAGGGGGCGGGGGAGACCCAGTACTTC
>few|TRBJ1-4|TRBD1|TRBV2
CASSGGQGLREKLFF
TGTGCCAGCAGTGGGGGACAGGGGTTGCGGGAAAAACTGTTTTTT
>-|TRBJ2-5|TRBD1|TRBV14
CASSEYRGRDYETQYF
TGTGCCAGCAGCGAATACAGGGGGCGCGATTACGAGACCCAGTACTTC
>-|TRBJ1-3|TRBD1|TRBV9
CASSPVGTGGKGNTIYF
TGTGCCAGCAGCCCGGTGGGGACAGGGGGGAAAGGAAACACCATATATTTT
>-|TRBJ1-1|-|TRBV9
CASSPGVNTEAFF
TGTGCCAGCAGCCCAGGGGTCAACACTGAAGCTTTCTTT
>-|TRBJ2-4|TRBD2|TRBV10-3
CAISPTGGLVKNIQYF
TGTGCCATCTCGCCGACCGGGGGGTTAGTCAAAAACATTCAGTACTTC
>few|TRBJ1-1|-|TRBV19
CASSDIQNTEAFF
TGTGCCAGTTCGGACATCCAGAACACTGAAGCTTTCTTT
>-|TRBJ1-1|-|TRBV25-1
CASSEDPGSEAFF
TGTGCCAGCAGTGAAGACCCAGGGTCTGAAGCTTTCTTT
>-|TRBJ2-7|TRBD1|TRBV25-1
CASRPDRGPREQYF
TGTGCCAGCAGACCGGACAGGGGGCCTAGGGAGCAGTACTTC
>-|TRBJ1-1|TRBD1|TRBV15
CATSRDDRGTEAFF
TGTGCCACCAGCAGAGATGACAGGGGCACTGAAGCTTTCTTT
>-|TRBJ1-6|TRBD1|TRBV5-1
CASSSNTGQGNSPLHF
TGCGCCAGCAGCTCAAATACGGGACAGGGGAATTCACCCCTCCACTTT
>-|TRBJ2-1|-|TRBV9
CASSYFLNEQFF
TGTGCCAGCAGCTACTTTCTTAATGAGCAGTTCTTC
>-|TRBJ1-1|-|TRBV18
CASSGQGFRTEAFF
TGTGCCAGCTCAGGCCAGGGATTCCGGACTGAAGCTTTCTTT
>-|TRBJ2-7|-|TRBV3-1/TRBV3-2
CASSATVYYEQYF
TGTGCCAGCAGCGCGACTGTCTACTACGAGCAGTACTTC
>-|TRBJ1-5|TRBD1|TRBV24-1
CATSETGQGFTQPQHF
TGTGCCACCAGTGAAACGGGACAGGGATTCACTCAGCCCCAGCATTTT
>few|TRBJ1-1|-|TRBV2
CASRPGPNTEAFF
TGTGCCAGCAGGCCTGGGCCCAACACTGAAGCTTTCTTT
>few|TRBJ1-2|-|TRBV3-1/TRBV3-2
CASSQGQGIRYTF
TGTGCCAGCAGCCAAGGCCAGGGTATCCGCTACACCTTC
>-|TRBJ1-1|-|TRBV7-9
CASSLVAGATEAFF
TGTGCCAGCAGCTTAGTAGCAGGGGCCACTGAAGCTTTCTTT
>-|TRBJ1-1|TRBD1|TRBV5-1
CASSLGGQGSAFF
TGCGCCAGCAGCTTGGGGGGACAGGGGTCGGCTTTCTTT
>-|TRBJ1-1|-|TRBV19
CASKGSGVNTEAFF
TGTGCCAGTAAGGGGTCGGGGGTGAACACTGAAGCTTTCTTT
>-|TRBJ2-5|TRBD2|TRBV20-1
CSASRGGLYETQYF
TGCAGTGCTAGTCGGGGGGGCCTATATGAGACCCAGTACTTC
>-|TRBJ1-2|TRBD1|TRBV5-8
CASSFEGQVLYGYTF
TGTGCCAGCAGCTTCGAGGGACAGGTTCTCTATGGCTACACCTTC
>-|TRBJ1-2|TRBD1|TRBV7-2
CASSLEVTGGGNGYTF
TGTGCCAGCAGCTTAGAAGTGACAGGGGGCGGGAATGGCTACACCTTC
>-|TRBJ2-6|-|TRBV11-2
CASSLAAGGANVLTF
TGTGCCAGCAGCTTGGCAGCAGGCGGGGCCAACGTCCTGACTTTC
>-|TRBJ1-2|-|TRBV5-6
CASSLSVDTGYTF
TGTGCCAGCAGCTTGTCAGTGGACACTGGCTACACCTTC
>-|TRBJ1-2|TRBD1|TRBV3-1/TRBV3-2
CASSQGGQSYGYTF
TGTGCCAGCAGCCAAGGGGGACAGTCATATGGCTACACCTTC
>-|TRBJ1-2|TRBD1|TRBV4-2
CASSQVGQGDSSTF
TGTGCCAGCAGCCAAGTTGGTCAGGGGGACTCCTCCACCTTC
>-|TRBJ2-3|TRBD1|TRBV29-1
CSVERSGGNTQYF
TGCAGCGTTGAACGGTCAGGGGGTAATACGCAGTATTTT
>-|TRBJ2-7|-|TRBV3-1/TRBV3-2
CASSQGGGAFPNEQYF
TGTGCCAGCAGCCAAGGTGGCGGGGCGTTCCCCAACGAGCAGTACTTC
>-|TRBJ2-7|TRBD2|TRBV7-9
CASSLGGGTYEQYF
TGTGCCAGCAGCTTGGGCGGGGGAACCTACGAGCAGTACTTC